This TCR beta chain was captured in a study of T cells in Graves' hyperthyroidism and ophthalmopathy. Study-level points and caveats: Clonotypes that were expanded in thyroid above 0.001 mostly appeared in blood too.

Researchers amplified the TCR beta CDR3 regions from RNA transcripts. An initial round of RT-PCR targeting the TCR CDR3 relied on the HTBI primer set. MiXCR was run by TCRdb on the multiplex PCR reads, yielding one entry per CDR3 protein. The repertoire holds 300,000 to 350,000 distinct CDR3 sequences, 18% seen once, with less than 65% in the top ten. Turning to this clonotype: The antigen is unknown.

Graves' hyperthyroidism was deemed stable given no ophthalmopathy progression within 18 months. Patients aged 18 to 65 with hyperthyroidism were newly diagnosed, with duration under 2 months. PBMCs came from more than 9.5 ml fresh peripheral blood. Per germline, CDR1 DFQATT and CDR2 SNEGSKA (reference sequence). J lost 2 bases, V lost 4 bases, and 11 bases had no gene match. The CDR3 extends over 16 amino acids. Sequenced input: blood. This chain links TRBV20-1 with TRBJ1-2; TRBD1 matches at 9 bases. The TCR originated in a woman aged 50 to 65 with Graves' hyperthyroidism. CDR3 DNA sequence: TGCAGTGCTATCCACCGGGACAGGGACGTGAACTATGGCTACACCTTC. It codes for CSAIHRDRDVNYGYTF.